This T cell receptor (beta chain) appears in the sequencing data of a study of shared clonotypes between healthy human individuals. V was pared by 4 bases and J by 0 bases, with 13 bases between. Germline V gene sequence: CDR1 MGHRA, CDR2 YSYEKL. The CDR3 is 15 amino acids. About this clone: Its antigen remains unknown.

Study-wide findings and caveats: In general, naive subsets displayed greater estimated richness than memory subsets did.

Sequenced by immunoSEQ multiplex PCR; TCRdb stores in-frame clones only, minus some. The sample lists some 500,000 clones; 95% to 96% were seen once. The receptor's source is a woman aged 25 to 39 in good health. The sequencing sample was made of naive CD4+ T cells sorted from blood. Subset here: CD45RA+ positively selected. The chain combines TRBV4-1 with TRBJ2-7; possible D gene TRBD2, 6 bases. The CDR3 DNA is TGCGCCAGCAGCCCGAGACTAGTCCTCTCCTACGAGCAGTACTTC. This translates into CASSPRLVLSYEQYF.